This is a list of T cell receptor beta chains from one sample in a study of T cells in Graves' hyperthyroidism and ophthalmopathy. TCRdb ran MiXCR on the multiplex PCR reads and lists one entry per CDR3 protein. This table holds a few hundred thousand distinct CDR3 sequences, approximately 17% found once. Sequencing was carried out using blood. Receptors were obtained from a woman aged 60-75 years with Graves' ophthalmopathy. Each CDR3 is given with its conserved first and last residue. A D gene is named only where the DNA matches it firmly. The listing skips clone size in some rows; elsewhere it reads once, few, many or a size class.

TRBV7-2	many	TRBJ2-5	TRBD1	CASSFRDRRETQYF	TGTGCCAGCAGCTTCCGGGACAGGCGAGAGACCCAGTACTTC
TRBV27	many	TRBJ1-3	NA	CASSPRPIGQGISSGNTIYF	TGTGCCAGCAGTCCCCGCCCAATCGGGCAGGGCATCAGCTCTGGAAACACCATATATTTT
TRBV12-3/TRBV12-4	many	TRBJ2-4	NA	CASRTGTGAKNIQYF	TGTGCCAGCAGGACAGGGACTGGGGCCAAAAACATTCAGTACTTC
TRBV6-1	NA	TRBJ2-7	TRBD1	CASSQTGTEKAYEQYF	TGTGCCAGCAGTCAGACCGGGACAGAGAAAGCCTACGAGCAGTACTTC
TRBV18	many	TRBJ2-3	TRBD2	CASSPGEGGTDTQYF	TGTGCCAGCTCACCCGGGGAGGGTGGCACAGATACGCAGTATTTT
TRBV20-1	NA	TRBJ1-1	TRBD1	CSAPPTGRYAEAFF	TGCAGTGCCCCGCCGACAGGGCGATACGCTGAAGCTTTCTTT
TRBV20-1	many	TRBJ2-7	NA	CSATRDLRNSHEQYF	TGCAGTGCTACCCGGGACCTCCGGAATAGTCACGAGCAGTACTTC
TRBV5-8	NA	TRBJ2-1	NA	CASSGSGAVLFEFF	TGTGCCAGCAGCGGATCCGGGGCTGTCCTGTTTGAGTTCTTC
TRBV15	NA	TRBJ2-5	TRBD2	CATSLKREGNQETQYF	TGTGCCACCAGCTTAAAGCGGGAGGGTAACCAAGAGACCCAGTACTTC
TRBV6-1	few	TRBJ2-1	NA	CATTQSSYNEQFF	TGTGCCACGACCCAGAGCTCCTACAATGAGCAGTTCTTC
TRBV20-1	many	TRBJ2-5	TRBD2	CSAILAGLRETQYF	TGCAGTGCCATACTAGCGGGATTGCGAGAGACCCAGTACTTC
TRBV12-3/TRBV12-4	many	TRBJ1-3	TRBD1	CASRADRASGNTIYF	TGTGCCAGCAGAGCGGACAGGGCCTCTGGAAACACCATATATTTT
TRBV5-5	many	TRBJ2-1	NA	CASSTEDRSYNEQFF	TGTGCCAGCAGCACTGAGGACAGATCCTACAATGAGCAGTTCTTC
TRBV6-2/TRBV6-3	few	TRBJ2-7	TRBD2	CASRKLAGPYEQYF	TGTGCCAGCAGGAAACTAGCGGGCCCCTACGAGCAGTACTTC
TRBV20-1	many	TRBJ2-5	NA	CSARVVIGVGSKETQYF	TGCAGTGCTAGAGTCGTTATTGGGGTTGGATCCAAAGAGACCCAGTACTTC
TRBV18	many	TRBJ2-5	NA	CANSPTVGTPKTQYF	TGTGCCAACTCACCAACCGTCGGAACGCCTAAGACCCAGTACTTC
TRBV20-1	many	TRBJ2-3	TRBD1	CSATQRGRGQKDTQYF	TGCAGTGCTACCCAACGCGGCAGGGGGCAGAAAGATACGCAGTATTTT
TRBV12-3/TRBV12-4	many	TRBJ2-7	NA	CASSLGTGGEQYF	TGTGCCAGCAGTTTAGGAACAGGCGGGGAGCAGTACTTC
TRBV6-2/TRBV6-3	many	TRBJ2-7	NA	CASSTPRAGAYEQYF	TGTGCCAGCAGTACCCCGCGGGCTGGAGCCTACGAGCAGTACTTC
TRBV5-1	few	TRBJ2-6	NA	CASSLGWDALSGANVLTF	TGCGCCAGCAGCCTCGGATGGGACGCCCTCTCTGGGGCCAACGTCCTGACTTTC
TRBV19	NA	TRBJ1-1	NA	CASCWSGNSCEAFF	TGTGCCAGTTGCTGGTCGGGCAACTCTTGTGAAGCTTTCTTT
TRBV10-2	few	TRBJ2-2	TRBD2	CASLGTTNTGELFF	TGCGCCAGTTTGGGGACTACGAACACCGGGGAGCTGTTTTTT
TRBV5-1	few	TRBJ2-3	NA	CASSLSTGDPSTDTQYF	TGCGCCAGCAGCTTGTCGACCGGCGACCCTAGCACAGATACGCAGTATTTT
TRBV7-2	many	TRBJ2-3	NA	CASSPATSLPDTQYF	TGTGCCAGCAGCCCGGCGACTAGTCTCCCAGATACGCAGTATTTT
TRBV3-1	few	TRBJ2-7	TRBD2	CASSHTGTSGYEQYF	TGTGCCAGCAGCCACACCGGGACTAGCGGCTACGAGCAGTACTTC
TRBV3-1	many	TRBJ2-3	NA	CASSQDLGTSTDTQYF	TGTGCCAGCAGCCAAGATTTGGGGACTAGCACAGATACGCAGTATTTT
TRBV6-1	many	TRBJ2-5	TRBD2	CASSDGLAGVETQYF	TGTGCCAGCAGTGATGGACTAGCGGGTGTGGAGACCCAGTACTTC
TRBV7-2	few	TRBJ1-5	NA	CASSFTGYGQPQHF	TGTGCCAGCAGCTTTACAGGGTATGGTCAGCCCCAGCATTTT
TRBV28	many	TRBJ1-2	NA	CASSFSGGYGYTF	TGTGCCAGCAGTTTTTCGGGAGGCTATGGCTACACCTTC
TRBV28	NA	TRBJ1-4	NA	CASSPMPTNEKLFF	TGTGCCAGCAGCCCCATGCCAACTAATGAAAAACTGTTTTTT
TRBV4-1	many	TRBJ2-3	NA	CASSPRPGLDGDTQYF	TGCGCCAGCAGCCCCAGACCGGGACTGGATGGAGATACGCAGTATTTT
TRBV2	once	TRBJ2-2	NA	CASNPDGNTGELCF	TGTGCCAGCAATCCGGACGGAAACACCGGGGAGCTGTGTTTT
TRBV28	NA	TRBJ2-1	NA	CASSLGSELTYNEQFF	TGTGCCAGCAGTTTAGGGTCAGAGCTCACCTACAATGAGCAGTTCTTC
TRBV6-1	NA	TRBJ2-7	NA	CASSGTPVSYEQYF	TGTGCCAGCAGTGGGACCCCTGTGTCCTACGAGCAGTACTTC
TRBV28	many	TRBJ2-7	TRBD1	CASRPRQGATYEQYF	TGTGCCAGCAGGCCCAGACAGGGGGCTACCTACGAGCAGTACTTC
TRBV7-2	many	TRBJ1-2	NA	CASSLGPDLYYGYTF	TGTGCCAGCAGCTTAGGACCCGACCTTTACTATGGCTACACCTTC
TRBV18	many	TRBJ2-7	NA	CASSRDMVNYEQYF	TGTGCCAGCTCAAGGGACATGGTAAACTACGAGCAGTACTTC
TRBV3-1	many	TRBJ1-1	NA	CASSTGGPEAFF	TGTGCCAGCAGCACTGGGGGACCTGAAGCTTTCTTT
TRBV6-1	NA	TRBJ2-7	NA	CASSSTVYEQYF	TGTGCCAGCAGCAGCACGGTCTACGAGCAGTACTTC
TRBV4-1	NA	TRBJ2-3	NA	CASSTRGGHEDTQYF	TGCGCCAGCAGTACGCGCGGGGGCCATGAAGATACGCAGTATTTT
TRBV11-2	NA	TRBJ2-6	TRBD1	CASSLRQGLSGANVLTF	TGTGCCAGCAGCTTGAGACAGGGGCTGAGTGGGGCCAACGTCCTGACTTTC
TRBV24-1	many	TRBJ2-1	TRBD2	CATSDRTSGIHNEQFF	TGTGCCACCAGTGACCGGACTAGCGGGATACACAATGAGCAGTTCTTC
TRBV5-1	many	TRBJ2-3	NA	CASSVTGRTDTQYF	TGCGCCAGCAGCGTGACAGGCCGCACAGATACGCAGTATTTT
TRBV9	few	TRBJ1-5	TRBD1	CASSAGTARNQPQHF	TGTGCCAGCAGCGCCGGGACAGCAAGAAATCAGCCCCAGCATTTT
TRBV7-9	NA	TRBJ2-2	TRBD2	CASSFGVSGRAAGELFF	TGTGCCAGCAGCTTCGGTGTGAGCGGGAGGGCAGCCGGGGAGCTGTTTTTT
TRBV5-1	few	TRBJ1-1	NA	CASSPAGTLAFF	TGCGCCAGCAGCCCAGCCGGGACATTGGCTTTCTTT
TRBV20-1	NA	TRBJ1-1	NA	CSARKAVQGEAFF	TGCAGTGCTAGAAAGGCGGTCCAGGGAGAAGCTTTCTTT
TRBV6-1	many	TRBJ2-2	TRBD2	CASTWREGQNTGELFF	TGTGCCAGCACCTGGCGGGAGGGCCAGAACACCGGGGAGCTGTTTTTT
TRBV20-1	many	TRBJ2-1	TRBD2	CSARGLAGASNYNEQFF	TGCAGTGCTAGGGGACTAGCGGGAGCCAGTAACTACAATGAGCAGTTCTTC
TRBV29-1	many	TRBJ2-7	TRBD2	CSVRIAGEPLYEQYF	TGCAGCGTCCGGATAGCGGGAGAACCCCTCTACGAGCAGTACTTC
TRBV7-6	NA	TRBJ1-3	NA	CASSTAPGRTPSRSGNTIYF	TGTGCCAGCAGTACGGCTCCGGGACGGACACCATCCCGCTCTGGAAACACCATATATTTT